A selection of T cell receptor beta chains follows, all from one sample in a study of CD8+ T cells in alopecia areata. TCRdb's copy holds only in-frame clones and misses some; the assay was immunoSEQ multiplex PCR. This table holds 40,000 to 50,000 clones, roughly 65% found once. The material was CD8+ T cells sorted from blood, obtained at week 4, from a patient treated with tofacitinib. These receptors came from a human donor with alopecia areata. CDR3s include the opening cysteine and the closing phenylalanine or tryptophan. Fields, in order: V gene, J gene, clone size, D gene, CDR3 DNA, CDR3 protein. A D gene is named only where the DNA matches it firmly. Size is stated for part of the rows, as once, few or many counts, or as a class when the clone is expanded.

TRBV7-2,TRBJ1-1,NA,NA,TGTGCCAGCAGCTTAGGGGCGCCGGGCACTGAAGCTTTCTTT,CASSLGAPGTEAFF
TRBV6-5,TRBJ2-5,once,TRBD1,TGTGCCAGCAGTGCGACAGGGGGCCGAGAGACCCAGTACTTC,CASSATGGRETQYF
TRBV4-3,TRBJ2-3,NA,NA,TGCGCCAGCAGCCAAGAGGAGGGCCTGCGCACAGATACGCAGTATTTT,CASSQEEGLRTDTQYF
TRBV29-1,TRBJ2-5,few,TRBD1,TGCAGCGTGACGGGACAGCCACTTGATGGGACCCAGTACTTC,CSVTGQPLDGTQYF
TRBV29-1,TRBJ2-5,few,NA,TGCAGCGTCGGGCTCTGGGGGGACCAAGAGACCCAGTACTTC,CSVGLWGDQETQYF
TRBV2,TRBJ1-2,NA,NA,TGTGCCAGCAGTGTGGGGGCGCTTGGCTACACCTTC,CASSVGALGYTF
TRBV28,TRBJ2-3,few,NA,TGTGCCTGCAGGGGAGGAAGGACAGATACGCAGTATTTT,CACRGGRTDTQYF
TRBV19,TRBJ2-3,NA,TRBD1,TGTGCCAGTTCGGACAGGGGTGCAGATACGCAGTATTTT,CASSDRGADTQYF
TRBV14,TRBJ2-5,NA,NA,TGTGCCAGCAGCCAAGAGTTGATGCGGGAGACCCAGTACTTC,CASSQELMRETQYF
TRBV9,TRBJ1-5,NA,TRBD1,TGTGCCAGCAGCCCGGGACAGGGCTTCGATCAGCCCCAGCATTTT,CASSPGQGFDQPQHF
TRBV29-1,TRBJ2-1,few,TRBD2,TGCAGCGTTGAAGATTGGAGTCATGGAGCGGGGGAGCAGTTCTTC,CSVEDWSHGAGEQFF
TRBV4-3,TRBJ2-1,NA,TRBD2,TGCGCCAGCACCCTCTTAGCGGGGGGGCCTGACAATGAGCAGTTCTTC,CASTLLAGGPDNEQFF
TRBV4-3,TRBJ2-5,NA,NA,TGCGCCAGCAGCCAAGATGGGGTATCGTACCAAGAGACCCAGTACTTC,CASSQDGVSYQETQYF
TRBV4-3,TRBJ2-7,once,NA,TGCGCCAGCAGCCAAGATCGCGCAGGTTCCTACGAGCAGTACTTC,CASSQDRAGSYEQYF